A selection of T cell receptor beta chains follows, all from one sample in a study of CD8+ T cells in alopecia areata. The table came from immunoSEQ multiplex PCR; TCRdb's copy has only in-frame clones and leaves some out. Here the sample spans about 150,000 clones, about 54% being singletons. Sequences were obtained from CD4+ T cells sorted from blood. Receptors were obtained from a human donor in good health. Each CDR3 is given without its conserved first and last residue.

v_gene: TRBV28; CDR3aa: ASRLLNTEAF
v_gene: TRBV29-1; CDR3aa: SAERGNEQF
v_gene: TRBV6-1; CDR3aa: ASSRDRGGLST
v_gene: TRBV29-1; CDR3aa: SVEGGRGSYNEQF
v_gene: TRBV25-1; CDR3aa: ASSELGSGVYEQY
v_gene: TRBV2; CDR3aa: ASSILLTYNEQF
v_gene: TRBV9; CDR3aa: ASSVVASGGYYGYT
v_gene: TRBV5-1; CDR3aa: ASSLNTGSKATEAF
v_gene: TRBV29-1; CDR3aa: SVEDRRLAYGYT
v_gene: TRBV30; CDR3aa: AWHRGLYEQY
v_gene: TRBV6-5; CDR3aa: ASSPDIGSADTQY
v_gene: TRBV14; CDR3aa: ASSLIAGATLGTQY
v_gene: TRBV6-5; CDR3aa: ASRQGANYGYT
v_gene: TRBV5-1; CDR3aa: ASSETGGRYEQY
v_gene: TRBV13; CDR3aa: ASSFRETQY
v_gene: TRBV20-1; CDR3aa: SAPGVDGYT
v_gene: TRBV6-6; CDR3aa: ASTIQGDTGELF
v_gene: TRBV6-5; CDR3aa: ASSYSDATNEKLF
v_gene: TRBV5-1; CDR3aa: ASRRPGQGTNEQF
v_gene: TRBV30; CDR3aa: AWAQKETQY
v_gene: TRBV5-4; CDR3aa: ASSLTSGVTDTQY
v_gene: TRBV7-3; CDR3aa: ASSLYDGSGNTIY
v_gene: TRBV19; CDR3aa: ASRPRTNQETQY
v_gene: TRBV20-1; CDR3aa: SARQNTEAF
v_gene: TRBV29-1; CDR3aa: SVTGGADGYT
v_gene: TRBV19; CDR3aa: ASSARTGIRHGYT
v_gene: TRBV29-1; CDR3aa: SVVEGGYEQY
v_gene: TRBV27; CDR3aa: ASSPGGQIGEKLF
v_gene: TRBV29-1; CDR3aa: SVRGIGGDTQY
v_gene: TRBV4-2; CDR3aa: ASSKEQETQY
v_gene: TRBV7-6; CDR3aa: ASSPSPSGRSGELF
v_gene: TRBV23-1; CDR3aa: ASSRRAQL
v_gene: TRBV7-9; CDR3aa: ASSSGLAGGLVETQY
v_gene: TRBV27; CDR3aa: ASTRGSGANVLT
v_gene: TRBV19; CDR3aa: ASSMEGSSYNEQF
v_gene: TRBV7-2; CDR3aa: ASSLARTGRETQY
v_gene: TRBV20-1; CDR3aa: SGENRAEAF
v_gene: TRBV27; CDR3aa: ASSPGLAGGYTQY
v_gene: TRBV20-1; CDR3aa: SAQRQEQF
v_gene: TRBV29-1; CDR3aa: SVVPGGAGGPREQF
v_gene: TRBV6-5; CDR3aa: ASSPTGKSNQPQH
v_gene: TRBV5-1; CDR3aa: ASTGEMVRETQY
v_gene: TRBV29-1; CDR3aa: SVGGEKLF
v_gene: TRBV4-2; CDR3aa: ASSQEVKKAEQY
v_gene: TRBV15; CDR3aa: ATSSDIETVQY
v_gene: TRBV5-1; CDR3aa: ASSLERRRETQY
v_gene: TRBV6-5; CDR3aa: ASSGDGNSYEQY
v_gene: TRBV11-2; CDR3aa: ASSPKGASGFSYEQY
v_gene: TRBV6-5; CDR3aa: ASSYGSGTKLGELF
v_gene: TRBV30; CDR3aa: AWSKVHTDTQY
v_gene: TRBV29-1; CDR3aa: SVALAFSYEQY
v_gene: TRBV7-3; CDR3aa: ASSLTPGTSGRSNTQY